This T cell receptor beta chain was found in a study of T cell responses to AZD1222 COVID-19 vaccine. Findings and caveats of the study: Among AZD1222 vaccinees, only 6 or 7 were seropositive at baseline. Possibly, clonal diversity was underestimated; donors were largely white British and included more females. Among vaccine-associated CD4 TCRs, coverage spanned spike, with dominance at 160-218 and 743-854.

As to this clone: Its cognate antigen is unknown.

Libraries were prepared by immunoSEQ multiplex PCR; TCRdb keeps only in-frame clonotypes and omits some of them. This table holds approximately 200,000 clones, 88% found once. The CDR3 consists of 14 residues. Germline CDR1 and CDR2: MNHEY and SMNVEV (reference sequence). V was pared by 3 bases and J by 5 bases, with 13 bases between. The material was peripheral blood, obtained on day 0 of AZD1222 vaccination. The sequence was collected from an adult in good health. The chain has TRBV27 and TRBJ2-5, with unresolved D. CDR3 loop: CASSFGESSETQYF. The CDR3 DNA reads TGTGCCAGCAGTTTTGGTGAGTCTTCGGAGACCCAGTACTTC.